These 10 T cell receptor beta chains were sequenced from one sample in a study of OX40 agonist ivuxolimab in advanced cancers. TCRdb's copy holds only in-frame clones and misses some; the assay was immunoSEQ multiplex PCR. The table lists tens of thousands of clones, under 80% of them singletons, with roughly 9.8% in the top ten. Sequencing was performed on CD4+ or CD8+ T cells sorted from blood, taken in a trial of the OX40 agonist ivuxolimab. The source of these receptors is an adult with an advanced solid tumor such as melanoma, head and neck, liver or kidney cancer.

The V gene is TRBV10-3, the J gene TRBJ2-3; the D gene is possibly TRBD2 (5 bases). The germline V gene has CDR1 ENHRY and CDR2 SYGVKD. CDR3 size: 13 residues. V lost 10 bases to trimming and J lost 1 base, with 12 bases between them. The CDR3 spells CASRERGTDTQYF. CDR3 nucleotides: TGTGCCAGTAGGGAGAGGGGCACAGATACGCAGTATTTT.

This chain's CDR3 is CASSLARVGYTF. DNA for the CDR3: TGTGCCAGCAGCTTGGCCCGGGTCGGCTACACCTTC. The genes are TRBV5-6 and TRBJ1-2; D gene uncertain. Trimming left V 0 bases short and J 8 bases short, with 8 bases between. Germline assignment: CDR1 SGHDT and CDR2 YYEEEE. This CDR3 region has 12 residues. The full variable domain, rest sourced from reference TRBV5-6 and TRBJ1-2, is DAGVTQSPTHLIKTRGQQVTLRCSPKSGHDTVSWYQQALGQGPQFIFQYYEEEERQRGNFPDRFSGHQFPNYSSELNVNALLLGDSALYLCASSLARVGYTFGSGTRLTVV.

The rearrangement links TRBV5-1 to TRBJ2-1; 10 positions match TRBD2. With V trimmed by 5 bases and J by 4 bases, 12 bases remained unmatched. The CDR3 sequence is 17 residues long. CDR1 and CDR2 (germline): SGHRS, YFSETQ. The CDR3 nucleotides read TGCGCCAGCAGATTAGCCTCTGCTAGCGGGGGTTACAATGAGCAGTTCTTC. Protein: CASRLASASGGYNEQFF.

The rearrangement uses TRBV2 and TRBJ1-4; possible D gene TRBD1, 6 bases. Germline V lookup: CDR1 SNHLY, CDR2 FYNNEI. V lost 2 bases and J lost 8, with 9 bases in between. The CDR3 spans 13 residues. DNA for the CDR3: TGTGCCAGCAGTGAATGGGGGCGGGAAAAACTGTTTTTT. Amino acid sequence: CASSEWGREKLFF.

V usage is TRBV6-1 and J usage is TRBJ2-7; TRBD1 might be the D (6 bases). Germline lookup yields CDR1 MNHNS and CDR2 SASEGT. The CDR3 loop spans 14 amino acids. Trimming removed 7 bases at V and 3 bases at J, with 16 bases between. The CDR3 region has the DNA TGTGCCAGCATTCCGGGACAAAAAGTCTACGAGCAGTACTTC. It codes for CASIPGQKVYEQYF.

DNA of the CDR3: TGTGCCAGCAGCCGAGGGGGCTCCACTAACACCGGGGAGCTGTTTTTT. The encoded protein is CASSRGGSTNTGELFF. V gene TRBV7-2 combines with J gene TRBJ2-2; TRBD1 matches at 7 bases. From germline, CDR1 is SGHTA and CDR2 FQGNSA. CDR3 length: 16 residues. The V segment lost 5 bases and the J segment 2 bases; nucleotides outside the gene matches: 8.

CDR3 bases: TGTGCCAGCAGCTTGCGGCCCTACGAGCAGTACTTC. It is translated as CASSLRPYEQYF. The chain carries TRBV5-4 and TRBJ2-7; D is undetermined. The CDR3 sequence is 12 residues long. Trimming removed 1 base from V and 2 bases from J, with 4 bases in between. CDR1 is SGHNT and CDR2 is YYREEE in the germline V gene (reference sequence).

The gene calls are TRBV25-1 and TRBJ1-2, with D perhaps TRBD1 (6 bases). Trimming took off 3 bases at V and 2 bases at J, with 10 bases between the two ends. CDR1 MGHDK and CDR2 SYGVNS come from the germline V gene. The CDR3 consists of 14 residues. This chain's CDR3 is CASSDPDRNYGYTF. Written as DNA, the CDR3 is TGTGCCAGCAGTGACCCTGACAGGAACTATGGCTACACCTTC.

The CDR3 protein is CATRTSGGANTGELFF. CDR3 DNA sequence: TGTGCCACCCGGACTAGCGGGGGAGCAAACACCGGGGAGCTGTTTTTT. This chain links TRBV19 with TRBJ2-2; 13 nucleotides match TRBD2. Looked up from germline, CDR1 is LNHDA and CDR2 is SQIVND (reference sequence). The CDR3 extends over 16 amino acids. J lost 2 bases, V lost 10 bases, and 7 bases had no gene match.

This chain uses TRBV7-3 with TRBJ1-6; the D gene is possibly TRBD1 (6 bases). The CDR3 extends over 15 amino acids. V was pared by 6 bases and J by 10 bases, with 19 bases between. In germline, CDR1 is SGHTA, CDR2 FQGTGA. The CDR3 DNA sequence: TGTGCCAGCAGGGTCCGGGGGGGGCCTGGGTCACCCCTCCACTTT. Translating gives CASRVRGGPGSPLHF. The variable domain in full, completed from reference TRBV7-3 and TRBJ1-6, reads GAGVSQTPSNKVTEKGKYVELRCDPISGHTALYWYRQSLGQGPEFLIYFQGTGAADDSGLPNDRFFAVRPEGSVSTLKIQRTERGDSAVYLCASRVRGGPGSPLHFGNGTRLTVT.